Listed below are T cell receptor beta chains from one sample, sequenced in a study of T-cell reconstitution after alpha-beta-depleted transplantation in children. In TCRdb, the PCR reads were re-called with MiXCR into one record per CDR3 protein. Seen here are under 35,000 distinct CDR3 sequences, over 15% observed once, and the top ten hold around 33%. The material sequenced was PBMCs, mostly from graft donor cells, taken 60 days after TCRalphabeta/CD19-depleted stem cell transplant. The receptors were gathered from a male patient aged 2-15 years who had a stem cell transplant for acute lymphoblastic leukemia, so the T cells may come from the graft donor. CDR3s include the opening cysteine and the closing phenylalanine or tryptophan. The D gene is left open where the match is weak. Only part of the rows carry a size: once, few, many, or a class if the clone is expanded.

j_call,clone_size,v_call,d_call,cdr3_aa,cdr3_nt
TRBJ2-7,many,TRBV20-1,TRBD2,CSARDDGLAGEEQYF,TGCAGTGCTAGAGATGACGGACTAGCGGGGGAAGAGCAGTACTTC
TRBJ1-1,many,TRBV20-1,TRBD1,CSANGQGASEKAFF,TGCAGTGCGAACGGACAGGGGGCTTCAGAAAAAGCTTTCTTT
TRBJ2-7,NA,TRBV9,NA,CASSVVYDSHEQYF,TGTGCCAGCAGCGTAGTGTATGACTCACACGAGCAGTACTTC
TRBJ2-5,NA,TRBV4-3,NA,CASSQDRGGILNF,TGCGCCAGCAGCCAAGATCGAGGAGGGATTTTGAACTTC
TRBJ2-1,few,TRBV9,NA,CASSSAPWGGGTYNEQFF,TGTGCCAGCAGCTCAGCGCCGTGGGGAGGGGGAACCTACAATGAGCAGTTCTTC
TRBJ2-7,many,TRBV4-3,NA,CASSQEYGGAFTYEQYF,TGCGCCAGCAGCCAAGAATATGGGGGGGCATTTACCTACGAGCAGTACTTC
TRBJ2-3,NA,TRBV9,TRBD2,CASRTSGTDTQYF,TGTGCCAGCAGGACTAGCGGGACAGATACGCAGTATTTT
TRBJ1-3,NA,TRBV12-3/TRBV12-4,NA,CASNLRNWNSGNTIYF,TGTGCCAGCAACCTACGGAATTGGAACTCTGGAAACACCATATATTTT
TRBJ1-1,many,TRBV29-1,NA,CSVDPDRANTEAFF,TGCAGCGTCGACCCGGACAGAGCGAACACTGAAGCTTTCTTT
TRBJ1-5,NA,TRBV7-5,NA,CISVPEALDRGECNQPQHF,NA
TRBJ2-1,NA,TRBV27,NA,CASSQLDNEQFF,TGTGCCAGCAGCCAATTAGACAATGAGCAGTTCTTC
TRBJ1-1,many,TRBV12-3/TRBV12-4,TRBD1,CASSSTGSRTEAFF,TGTGCCAGCAGTTCGACAGGGTCGAGGACTGAAGCTTTCTTT
TRBJ2-3,NA,TRBV7-8,NA,CASSLFGSTDTQYF,TGTGCCAGCAGCTTATTCGGCAGCACAGATACGCAGTATTTT
TRBJ2-7,NA,TRBV10-3,NA,CAISDPTASYEQYF,TGTGCCATCAGTGATCCGACGGCCTCCTACGAGCAGTACTTC
TRBJ2-7,many,TRBV20-1,NA,CSAREPGGGYEQYF,TGCAGTGCTAGAGAGCCGGGCGGAGGCTACGAGCAGTACTTC
TRBJ2-1,NA,TRBV6-1,TRBD2,CASSLLAGAFTSYNEQFF,TGTGCCAGCAGCCTCCTAGCGGGGGCCTTTACATCCTACAATGAGCAGTTCTTC
TRBJ1-1,few,TRBV9,NA,CASSVRSQPPEAFF,TGTGCCAGCAGCGTCCGTTCTCAGCCCCCTGAAGCTTTCTTT
TRBJ1-5,NA,TRBV7-2,NA,CASSPVGGNQPQHF,TGTGCCAGCAGCCCAGTAGGAGGCAATCAGCCCCAGCATTTT
TRBJ2-7,NA,TRBV5-1,TRBD2,CASSLRGTSGACSYEQYF,TGCGCCAGCAGCTTGCGGGGGACTAGCGGGGCCTGCTCCTACGAGCAGTACTTC
TRBJ2-7,NA,TRBV7-8,NA,CASSLMGSSYEQYF,TGTGCCAGCAGCTTAATGGGCAGCTCCTACGAGCAGTACTTC
TRBJ2-1,NA,TRBV12-3/TRBV12-4,NA,CASTLMGKQFF,TGTGCCAGCACCCTAATGGGGAAGCAGTTCTTC
TRBJ1-5,NA,TRBV11-1,TRBD1,CASSPHSRQGSNQPQHF,TGTGCCAGCAGCCCTCACTCCCGACAGGGAAGCAATCAGCCCCAGCATTTT
TRBJ2-3,few,TRBV6-1,NA,CASSLTRGADTQYF,TGTGCCAGCAGCCTTACCAGGGGAGCAGATACGCAGTATTTT
TRBJ1-1,few,TRBV27,NA,CASSPLSSSFTEAFF,TGTGCCAGCAGCCCTCTTTCGAGTTCCTTCACTGAAGCTTTCTTT
TRBJ2-3,many,TRBV29-1,NA,CSGNTPKGDTQYF,TGCAGCGGTAACACTCCGAAGGGAGATACGCAGTATTTT
TRBJ1-1,once,TRBV20-1,NA,CSARTSGAEAFF,TGCAGTGCTAGGACGTCCGGGGCTGAAGCTTTCTTT
TRBJ2-3,many,TRBV24-1,NA,CATSGPSDTQYF,TGTGCCACCAGTGGTCCCTCAGATACGCAGTATTTT
TRBJ1-2,many,TRBV28,TRBD1,CASSPSTGTGDGYTF,TGTGCCAGCAGTCCTAGCACCGGGACAGGGGATGGCTACACCTTC
TRBJ1-1,NA,TRBV5-1,NA,CASSLAGGNTEAFF,TGCGCCAGCAGCTTGGCCGGGGGGAACACTGAAGCTTTCTTT
TRBJ2-1,many,TRBV5-1,TRBD2,CASRVAGGTIGEQFF,TGCGCCAGCAGAGTAGCGGGGGGGACTATCGGCGAGCAGTTCTTC
TRBJ1-5,few,TRBV4-2,NA,CASSQSGSSSNQPQHF,TGTGCCAGCAGCCAGTCAGGGAGTTCTAGCAATCAGCCCCAGCATTTT
TRBJ1-1,many,TRBV7-2,NA,CASSWANTEAFF,TGTGCCAGCAGCTGGGCGAACACTGAAGCTTTCTTT
TRBJ1-2,few,TRBV28,NA,CASMRQNYGYTF,TGTGCCAGCATGAGGCAAAACTATGGCTACACCTTC
TRBJ2-7,many,TRBV29-1,TRBD2,CSVSGRFGYEQYF,TGCAGCGTTAGCGGGAGGTTCGGCTACGAGCAGTACTTC
TRBJ2-1,many,TRBV12-3/TRBV12-4,NA,CASSLMRGNEQFF,TGTGCCAGCAGTTTAATGCGAGGCAATGAGCAGTTCTTC
TRBJ1-1,few,TRBV7-2,NA,CASSPRGGGNTEAFF,TGTGCCAGCAGCCCGAGGGGTGGCGGTAACACTGAAGCTTTCTTT
TRBJ1-2,few,TRBV7-9,TRBD1,CASRRQGSNYGYTF,TGTGCCAGCAGGCGACAGGGGTCAAACTATGGCTACACCTTC
TRBJ1-1,few,TRBV6-4,NA,CASSGEGENTEAFF,TGTGCCAGCAGTGGAGAAGGCGAGAACACTGAAGCTTTCTTT
TRBJ2-7,NA,TRBV20-1,TRBD1,CSARVSGTDSYEQYF,TGCAGTGCTAGAGTCTCCGGGACAGACTCCTACGAGCAGTACTTC
TRBJ2-3,NA,TRBV4-3,TRBD2,CASSPLAGGQDTQYF,TGCGCCAGCAGTCCACTAGCGGGGGGTCAAGATACGCAGTATTTT
TRBJ2-1,many,TRBV7-2,NA,CASQLDGSSYNEQFF,TGTGCCAGCCAACTCGATGGTAGCTCCTACAATGAGCAGTTCTTC
TRBJ1-1,many,TRBV20-1,NA,CSARDRGFGLNTEAFF,TGCAGTGCTAGAGACAGAGGATTTGGCTTGAACACTGAAGCTTTCTTT
TRBJ2-5,few,TRBV27,NA,CASSLWYGAGETQYF,TGTGCCAGCAGTTTATGGTACGGGGCAGGAGAGACCCAGTACTTC
TRBJ2-7,NA,TRBV5-1,NA,CASSLLLGGYEQYF,TGCGCCAGCAGCTTGCTCCTAGGAGGATACGAGCAGTACTTC
TRBJ1-5,many,TRBV6-2/TRBV6-3,NA,CASNGDSRRQPQHF,TGTGCCAGCAATGGAGATTCAAGGAGACAGCCCCAGCATTTT
TRBJ2-1,NA,TRBV20-1,TRBD1,CSVWDHRQGTDEQFF,TGCAGTGTGTGGGACCACAGACAGGGTACAGATGAGCAGTTCTTC
TRBJ1-4,NA,TRBV4-3,NA,CASSQGNSYEKLFF,TGCGCCAGCAGCCAAGGGAACTCGTACGAAAAACTGTTTTTT
TRBJ1-5,few,TRBV28,NA,CASSQVTPGQHF,TGTGCCAGCAGTCAGGTAACTCCGGGACAGCATTTT
TRBJ1-3,NA,TRBV27,NA,CASSSSGERNTIYF,TGTGCCAGCAGTTCCTCCGGGGAGAGAAACACCATATATTTT
TRBJ1-5,many,TRBV20-1,NA,CSASGQPQHF,TGCAGTGCTAGCGGTCAGCCCCAGCATTTT
TRBJ1-2,NA,TRBV18,NA,CASSPNRDSYGYTF,TGTGCCAGCTCACCAAACAGGGACTCCTATGGCTACACCTTC
TRBJ2-5,NA,TRBV11-2,TRBD2,CASSLEGPRFAGGAQETQYF,TGTGCCAGCAGCTTAGAGGGACCACGATTCGCGGGGGGCGCCCAAGAGACCCAGTACTTC
TRBJ2-7,few,TRBV5-1,TRBD2,CASSPTTSGSYEQYF,TGCGCCAGCAGCCCAACGACTAGCGGAAGCTACGAGCAGTACTTC